The clone carrying this T cell receptor (beta chain) was recorded once. Germline CDR1 SQVTM, CDR2 ANQGSEA. J gave up 2 bases and V 6 bases, and 7 bases lay outside the gene matches. This CDR3 region has 16 residues. This record comes from a study of CD8 T cells in Susac syndrome. Relapsing-remitting disease, either stable or active, was present in the multiple sclerosis controls, who were treatment-naive patients. Negative isolation yielded CD8+ and CD4+ T cells; FACS enriched TEMRA cells. It was with random hexamers that 0.5 to 1 ug RNA was reverse transcribed. Across 54 Vbeta and 13 Jbeta, immunoSEQ multiplex PCR amplified TCR beta CDR3. MiXCR, applied by TCRdb to the immunoSEQ multiplex PCR reads, yields one record per CDR3 protein. The data show over 350,000 distinct CDR3 sequences, about 85% seen once.

The receptor was derived from a human donor with multiple sclerosis. Sequenced: CD8+ T cells from PBMCs. The rearrangement uses TRBV29-1 and TRBJ2-3, with 14 bases aligning to TRBD2. CDR3 amino acids: CSVDGLAGGPTDTQYF. The CDR3 nucleotides are TGCAGCGTCGACGGACTAGCGGGGGGCCCCACAGATACGCAGTATTTT.